The 25 T cell receptor beta chains below all came from one sample that was sequenced in a study of blood T cell repertoires in COVID-19. TCRdb's copy holds only in-frame clones and misses some; the assay was immunoSEQ multiplex PCR. The repertoire holds 150,000 to 200,000 clones, about 87% seen once, with about 4% in the top ten. The sequenced sample consisted of peripheral blood. These receptors all come from a man between 18 and 29 years old with active or convalescent COVID-19.

This chain links TRBV19 with TRBJ2-2, with a weak D call TRBD2 (6 bases). V was trimmed by 11 bases and J by 0 bases, leaving 16 bases between them. Looked up from germline, CDR1 is LNHDA and CDR2 is SQIVND (reference sequence). The CDR3 contains 15 residues. The CDR3 loop is CALGSGTSNTGELFF. The CDR3 region has the DNA TGTGCCCTTGGTTCCGGGACTTCGAACACCGGGGAGCTGTTTTTT.

This chain joins TRBV6-5 and TRBJ2-5, with D maybe TRBD2 (6 bases). Germline V gene sequence: CDR1 MNHEY, CDR2 SVGAGI. CDR3 length equals 14 residues. The V end was cut by 5 bases, the J end by 5 bases, with 15 bases between. The CDR3 here is CASSNGGDGETQYF. CDR3 DNA: TGTGCCAGCAGTAACGGGGGTGACGGTGAGACCCAGTACTTC.

The V and J genes are TRBV3-1 (or the pseudogene TRBV3-2) and TRBJ1-6; 7 bases are a match to TRBD1. With V trimmed by 0 bases and J by 9 bases, 8 bases remained unmatched. CDR3 length equals 16 residues. Germline V gives CDR1 LGHDT, CDR2 YNNKEL (reference sequence). The CDR3 loop reads CASSQERGQRSSPLHF. CDR3 nucleotide sequence: TGTGCCAGCAGCCAAGAAAGGGGACAGAGAAGTTCACCCCTCCACTTT.

The chain couples TRBV27 to TRBJ2-7; 8 bases align to TRBD1. With 3 bases clipped from V and 0 bases from J, the junction kept 1 base outside the gene matches. Germline V lookup: CDR1 MNHEY, CDR2 SMNVEV (reference sequence). This CDR3 contains 14 residues. The CDR3 loop reads CASSFTGGSYEQYF. DNA for the CDR3: TGTGCCAGCAGTTTTACAGGGGGCTCCTACGAGCAGTACTTC.

This clone was found a few times. This chain uses TRBV10-3 with TRBJ1-5, with 7 bases lining up with TRBD1. In germline, CDR1 is ENHRY, CDR2 SYGVKD. V was pared by 11 bases and J by 3 bases, with 13 bases of the junction left unmatched. CDR3 length: 15 amino acids. The CDR3 DNA follows: TGTGCCGCTCAGACAGGGTTGGAGTCCAATCAGCCCCAGCATTTT. The encoded protein is CAAQTGLESNQPQHF.

The CDR3 region is CASSQEWQEENSPLHF. The CDR3 DNA reads as TGTGCCAGCAGCCAAGAATGGCAGGAGGAGAATTCACCCCTCCACTTT. V and J are TRBV3-1 (or the pseudogene TRBV3-2) and TRBJ1-6; D is undetermined. The CDR3 has 16 residues. With 0 bases removed from V and 7 bases from J, the gap between germline ends came to 13 bases. Germline CDR1 is LGHDT and CDR2 is YNNKEL (reference sequence).

The chain links TRBV6-5 to TRBJ1-2; TRBD1 agrees at 7 bases. The CDR3 totals 14 residues. Germline values: CDR1 MNHEY, CDR2 SVGAGI. Trimming at V came to 2 bases and at J to 2 bases, leaving 2 bases not matched to a gene. The CDR3 reads CASSYLDRNYGYTF. The DNA of the CDR3 is TGTGCCAGCAGTTACCTGGACAGGAACTATGGCTACACCTTC.

The V and J genes are TRBV14 and TRBJ1-1, with 10 bases fitting TRBD1. This CDR3 region has 18 residues. The junction had 10 bases not matched to a gene; V was cut back by 2 bases and J by 1 base. Germline assignment: CDR1 SGHDN and CDR2 FVKESK. CDR3 region: CASSQHQGTGVRNTEAFF. The CDR3 DNA follows: TGTGCCAGCAGCCAACATCAGGGGACAGGGGTGCGGAACACTGAAGCTTTCTTT.

The chain couples TRBV28 to TRBJ2-2; TRBD1 agrees at 9 bases. The V segment lost 5 bases and the J segment 4 bases; nucleotides outside the gene matches: 11. This CDR3 comprises 17 residues. Per the germline V gene, CDR1 is MDHEN and CDR2 is SYDVKM. In DNA, the CDR3 is TGTGCCAGCAGTCCTCTCCCGGGACAGGGTACCACCGGGGAGCTGTTTTTT. Its translation is CASSPLPGQGTTGELFF.

This rearrangement joins TRBV2 to TRBJ2-5; the match to TRBD2 covers 7 bases. This CDR3 spans 14 amino acids. Germline V gene lookup returns CDR1 SNHLY and CDR2 FYNNEI. V was pared by 5 bases and J by 1 base, with 4 bases of the junction left unmatched. CDR3 nucleotide sequence: TGTGCCAGCAGTCCTGAGCGGGGCCAAGAGACCCAGTACTTC. Protein product: CASSPERGQETQYF.

The rearrangement uses TRBV12-3 or TRBV12-4 and TRBJ2-3; D uncertain. The CDR3 is made up of 13 amino acids. Trimming removed 6 bases at V and 3 bases at J, with 10 bases between. The CDR3 bases are TGTGCCAGCAGGCTTTCTAGGACAGATACGCAGTATTTT. Its translation is CASRLSRTDTQYF.

The J gene is TRBJ1-2, the V gene TRBV4-3; 7 bases fit TRBD1. The trim removed 0 bases at V and 5 bases at J, leaving 6 bases unmatched. This CDR3 has 15 residues. Germline values: CDR1 LGHNA, CDR2 YSLEER. CDR3 in amino acids: CASSQEDPGGYGYTF. The CDR3 bases are TGCGCCAGCAGCCAAGAAGATCCAGGGGGGTATGGCTACACCTTC.

The gene calls are TRBV12-5 and TRBJ1-1; D gene uncertain. Germline CDR1 reads LGHNT; CDR2 reads FRNRAP. The CDR3 has 13 amino acids. The V end lost 2 bases, the J end lost 4 bases, and 8 bases lay between the germline ends. In DNA form, the CDR3 reads TGTGCTAGTGGTTTGAACGGGAGCACTGAAGCTTTCTTT. Translating gives CASGLNGSTEAFF.

CDR3 nucleotides: TGTGCCAGCAGCCAATCCGGGACTAGCGGGAGCTACGAGCAGTACTTC. Translation: CASSQSGTSGSYEQYF. The rearrangement uses TRBV4-2 and TRBJ2-7, with 14 bases aligning to TRBD2. Germline V CDR1 and CDR2: LGHNA, YNFKEQ. J gave up 3 bases and V 2 bases, and 3 bases lay outside the gene matches. The CDR3 covers 16 residues.

This clone was counted between two and nine times. This chain links TRBV5-6 with TRBJ2-6, with a possible D match to TRBD1 (6 bases). This CDR3 spans 15 amino acids. The V and J ends lost 3 bases and 3 bases respectively, with 10 bases between them. Per germline, CDR1 SGHDT and CDR2 YYEEEE. CDR3 sequence (DNA): TGTGCCAGCAGCTCCCGACAGGTTGGGGCCAACGTCCTGACTTTC. This gives the protein CASSSRQVGANVLTF.

This chain joins TRBV6-6 and TRBJ2-7; TRBD1 is a possible D gene (5 bases). The V end lost 6 bases, the J end lost 2 bases, and 17 bases lay between the germline ends. The CDR3 length is 15 residues. In germline, CDR1 is MNHNY, CDR2 SVGAGI (reference sequence). This CDR3 reads CASSPLGQDPYEQYF. The CDR3 bases are TGTGCCAGCAGCCCCCTGGGGCAGGACCCCTACGAGCAGTACTTC.

The DNA of the CDR3 is TGCGCCAGCAGCCCCTCCTCCTACAATGAGCAGTTCTTC. It codes for CASSPSSYNEQFF. V is TRBV5-1 and J is TRBJ2-1, with D hard to call. The CDR3 loop spans 13 amino acids. Germline loops: CDR1 SGHRS, CDR2 YFSETQ. Trimming took 4 bases from V and 0 from J, leaving 5 bases between them.

The chain combines TRBV6-6 with TRBJ1-3; 8 bases agree with TRBD1. Trimming at V came to 5 bases and at J to 0 bases, leaving 3 bases not matched to a gene. Germline CDR1 and CDR2: MNHNY and SVGAGI (reference sequence). The CDR3 runs 15 residues. CDR3 nucleotide sequence: TGTGCCAGCAGTCAAACAGGGGGCTCTGGAAACACCATATATTTT. Its protein is CASSQTGGSGNTIYF.

V usage is TRBV19 and J usage is TRBJ2-2, with 10 bases matching TRBD1. The CDR3 spans 17 residues. J was trimmed by 4 bases and V by 1 base; bases with no gene match: 6. The germline V gene has CDR1 LNHDA and CDR2 SQIVND (reference sequence). The CDR3 region is CASSIAGTGATTGELFF. For the CDR3, the DNA is TGTGCCAGTAGTATAGCCGGGACAGGGGCGACCACCGGGGAGCTGTTTTTT.

The V gene is TRBV25-1, the J gene TRBJ2-1; TRBD2 is a possible D gene (5 bases). The V gene's germline CDR1 is MGHDK and CDR2 SYGVNS. The CDR3 sequence is 15 residues long. Trimming took 2 bases from V and 4 from J, leaving 12 bases between them. CDR3 nucleotides: TGTGCCAGCAGTGAACCCCGGACTTTATACAATGAGCAGTTCTTC. Its translation is CASSEPRTLYNEQFF.

Turning to this clone: Distinct nucleotide sequences in the sample also encode this CDR3. The chain uses TRBV20-1 and TRBJ1-4; TRBD1 might be the D (6 bases). The V end lost 5 bases, the J end lost 8 bases, and 9 bases lay between the germline ends. There are 11 residues in the CDR3. The germline CDR1 and CDR2 sequences are DFQATT and SNEGSKA (reference sequence). The DNA of the CDR3 is TGCAGTGCTCGCGACAGGGAAAAACTGTTTTTT. Its translation: CSARDREKLFF.

The chain combines TRBV18 with TRBJ2-2; D ambiguous. This CDR3 comprises 15 residues. V was clipped by 3 bases and J by 2 bases, with 10 bases between them. The germline gives CDR1 KGHSH, CDR2 LQKENI. The CDR3 loop is CASSPGQPNTGELFF. Here the CDR3 DNA reads TGTGCCAGCTCACCTGGGCAGCCAAACACCGGGGAGCTGTTTTTT.

The V and J genes are TRBV5-5 and TRBJ1-2, with 8 bases fitting TRBD1. The V gene's germline CDR1 is SGHKS and CDR2 YYEKEE (reference sequence). J lost 8 bases, V lost 4 bases, and 7 bases had no gene match. The CDR3 extends over 13 amino acids. Written as DNA, the CDR3 is TGTGCCAGCAGCAGGACAGGGTTGCAGGGCTACACCTTC. Its protein product is CASSRTGLQGYTF.

The gene calls are TRBV6-5 and TRBJ1-3; unclear D gene. In germline, CDR1 is MNHEY, CDR2 SVGAGI. Trimming took 6 bases from V and 0 from J, leaving 12 bases between them. This CDR3 contains 15 residues. The CDR3 DNA follows: TGTGCCAGCAGAACAGACGGATACTCTGGAAACACCATATATTTT. This translates into CASRTDGYSGNTIYF.

The count of this clone is one. This chain connects TRBV19 to TRBJ1-1; TRBD1 matches 7 bases. There are 15 residues in the CDR3. V lost 6 bases, J lost 0 bases, and 7 bases stayed unmatched. Germline V CDR1 and CDR2: LNHDA, SQIVND (reference sequence). CDR3 amino acids: CASRRTGTMNTEAFF. The CDR3 nucleotides are TGTGCCAGTAGAAGGACAGGTACTATGAACACTGAAGCTTTCTTT.